Below, 18 T cell receptor beta chains from the same sample are listed, as sequenced in a study of early T cells in non-severe SARS-CoV-2 infection. TCRdb called the 5' RACE reads again in MiXCR, with one record for every CDR3 protein. The table includes 71,000 or so distinct CDR3 sequences, roughly an eighth detected once. Sequenced sample: whole blood. All receptors derive from an adult who was a healthcare worker with PCR-confirmed SARS-CoV-2 infection or an uninfected control (not recorded which).

There are many counts of this clonotype. The V and J genes are TRBV29-1 and TRBJ2-2; 7 positions agree with TRBD1. This CDR3 contains 12 residues. Trimming removed 7 bases from V and 3 bases from J; junction bases left unmatched: 2. Germline-derived CDR1 and CDR2 are SQVTM and ANQGSEA. CDR3 in amino acids: CSAGQHTGELFF. For the CDR3, the DNA is TGCAGCGCGGGACAGCACACCGGGGAGCTGTTTTTT.

The gene calls are TRBV25-1 and TRBJ1-1; unclear D gene. CDR1 MGHDK and CDR2 SYGVNS come from the germline V gene. The CDR3 has 17 residues. V shed 0 bases and J shed 0 bases, with 14 bases lying between them. This chain's CDR3 is CASSEYKAGSVNTEAFF. CDR3 coding DNA: TGTGCCAGCAGTGAATATAAGGCGGGGTCGGTGAACACTGAAGCTTTCTTT.

The gene calls are TRBV6-2 or TRBV6-3 and TRBJ2-4, with D tentatively TRBD2 (5 bases). The CDR3 has 13 amino acids. V was clipped by 2 bases and J by 3 bases, with 5 bases between them. Per germline, CDR1 MNHEY and CDR2 SVGEGT. CDR3 in amino acids: CASSYSGKNIQYF. The CDR3 DNA sequence: TGTGCCAGCAGTTACAGCGGCAAAAACATTCAGTACTTC.

This clonotype was found a few times. This sequence joins TRBV12-3 or TRBV12-4 and TRBJ2-7; 9 positions match TRBD1. CDR3 length: 14 residues. J gave up 3 bases and V 5 bases, and 5 bases lay outside the gene matches. The CDR3 DNA is TGTGCCAGCAGTGGGGACAGGGAATACTACGAGCAGTACTTC. This sequence encodes CASSGDREYYEQYF.

The chain is built from TRBV7-9 and TRBJ1-6; D is unresolved. The CDR3 consists of 15 residues. Trimming removed 1 base from V and 8 bases from J, with 12 bases in between. Germline loops: CDR1 SEHNR, CDR2 FQNEAQ (reference sequence). The CDR3 is CASSLDGEQYSPLHF. Written as DNA, the CDR3 is TGTGCCAGCAGCTTAGATGGCGAACAGTATTCACCCCTCCACTTT.

The genes are TRBV7-9 and TRBJ2-5; possible D gene TRBD2, 5 bases. V lost 5 bases, J lost 1 base, and 14 bases lay in between. The CDR3 has 15 residues. Germline lookup yields CDR1 SEHNR and CDR2 FQNEAQ (reference sequence). CDR3: CASSESGGGQETQYF. Written as DNA, the CDR3 is TGTGCCAGCAGCGAATCGGGTGGAGGCCAAGAGACCCAGTACTTC.

This clonotype was detected many times. The CDR3 DNA sequence: TGTGCCAGTAGTCCCCGGACGACCACAGATACGCAGTATTTT. Its protein product is CASSPRTTTDTQYF. The chain is built from TRBV19 and TRBJ2-3; D is unclear. Germline V gives CDR1 LNHDA, CDR2 SQIVND (reference sequence). With 5 bases removed from V and 2 bases from J, the gap between germline ends came to 11 bases. The CDR3 consists of 14 residues. The variable domain in full, with the rest retrieved from reference TRBV19 and TRBJ2-3, is DGGITQSPKYLFRKEGQNVTLSCEQNLNHDAMYWYRQDPGQGLRLIYYSQIVNDFQKGDIAEGYSVSREKKESFPLTVTSAQKNPTAFYLCASSPRTTTDTQYFGPGTRLTVL.

This clonotype has only a few counts. This chain joins TRBV18 and TRBJ2-3; D is unresolved. The CDR3 runs to 16 residues. The V end was cut by 2 bases, the J end by 0 bases, with 12 bases between. Germline V gene lookup returns CDR1 KGHSH and CDR2 LQKENI. CDR3 protein: CASSPSVSTSTDTQYF. The CDR3 DNA sequence: TGTGCCAGCTCACCATCGGTCTCGACCAGCACAGATACGCAGTATTTT.

This chain joins TRBV20-1 and TRBJ2-5; 8 bases agree with TRBD1. The length of the CDR3 is 14 residues. Germline V gives CDR1 DFQATT, CDR2 SNEGSKA (reference sequence). V trimming: 3 bases; J trimming: 1 base; junction bases outside the gene matches: 4. CDR3 nucleotides: TGCAGTGCTAGGCAGGGGGCTGGCCAAGAGACCCAGTACTTC. It encodes CSARQGAGQETQYF.

The chain has TRBV20-1 and TRBJ2-3; TRBD2 might be the D (6 bases). CDR1 and CDR2 from the germline V gene are DFQATT and SNEGSKA (reference sequence). The CDR3 runs to 14 residues. Trimming removed 3 bases from V and 2 bases from J, with 12 bases in between. The CDR3 reads CSASPGLNTDTQYF. DNA for the CDR3: TGCAGTGCTAGCCCGGGACTCAACACAGATACGCAGTATTTT.

This clonotype was detected only a few times. The chain links TRBV7-3 to TRBJ2-2; D tentatively reads TRBD1 or TRBD2 (5 bases each). The CDR3 has 13 residues. The ends were cut back, 0 bases at V and 6 bases at J, with 5 bases in the middle. Germline lookup yields CDR1 SGHTA and CDR2 FQGTGA. The DNA of the CDR3 is TGTGCCAGCAGCTTAACGGGGGCCGGGGAGCTGTTTTTT. It translates to CASSLTGAGELFF.

This clonotype came up once. A much larger clone lies a single base off, so this may be a read error. The CDR3 is CASSYFGSPFTEELFF. The CDR3 DNA reads TGTGCCAGCAGTTACTTCGGATCTCCTTTCACCGAGGAGCTGTTTTTT. The chain combines TRBV6-5 with TRBJ2-2; D is unresolved. The CDR3 length is 16 residues. The germline gives CDR1 MNHEY, CDR2 SVGAGI.

CDR3 sequence (DNA): TGTGCCAGCTCACCACCGGGGACAGGGAGCTTTCACACCGGGGAGCTGTTTTTT. Protein product: CASSPPGTGSFHTGELFF. This chain joins TRBV18 and TRBJ2-2; 9 bases fit TRBD1. Germline values: CDR1 KGHSH, CDR2 LQKENI. J was trimmed by 3 bases and V by 0 bases; bases with no gene match: 8. The CDR3 is 18 residues long.

V usage is TRBV5-6 and J usage is TRBJ1-2, with TRBD1 matching 8 bases. Germline V gives CDR1 SGHDT, CDR2 YYEEEE. The ends lost 4 bases at V and 11 bases at J; junction bases unmatched: 13. This CDR3 has 14 amino acids. This chain's CDR3 is CASSPQGGQGGYTF. The CDR3 bases are TGTGCCAGCAGCCCACAAGGTGGACAGGGTGGTTACACCTTC.

The chain recombines TRBV20-1 with TRBJ1-1, with a weak D call TRBD1 (6 bases). In germline, CDR1 is DFQATT, CDR2 SNEGSKA (reference sequence). The CDR3 length is 16 residues. V dropped 1 base and J dropped 3 bases, with 18 bases sitting between them. This chain's CDR3 is CSARAPPRGFHTEAFF. In nucleotides, the CDR3 is TGCAGTGCTAGAGCACCTCCGAGGGGGTTTCACACTGAAGCTTTCTTT.

This clonotype was counted only a few times. The J gene is TRBJ2-2, the V gene TRBV19; no clear D gene. CDR1 and CDR2 (germline): LNHDA, SQIVND (reference sequence). Trimming removed 6 bases from V and 0 bases from J, with 11 bases in between. The CDR3 has 15 amino acids. The CDR3 bases are TGTGCCAGTAGAGGCCACTCAGCGAACACCGGGGAGCTGTTTTTT. Residues: CASRGHSANTGELFF.

This clonotype has at least ten counts. V usage is TRBV29-1 and J usage is TRBJ1-1; the D is unclear. CDR3 length: 12 residues. CDR1 and CDR2 (germline): SQVTM, ANQGSEA. Trimming removed 6 bases from V and 1 base from J, with 9 bases in between. The CDR3 region has the DNA TGCAGCGTGAAGTGGCAGAACACTGAAGCTTTCTTT. Translating gives CSVKWQNTEAFF.

This chain connects TRBV7-9 to TRBJ1-1; weak D call: TRBD1 (5 bases). The CDR3 spans 13 residues. The V gene lost 5 bases and the J gene lost 6 bases, with 13 bases spanning the gap. Germline CDR1 is SEHNR and CDR2 is FQNEAQ (reference sequence). The CDR3 coding sequence is TGTGCCAGCAGCCTCATCACAGGCCCTGAAGCTTTCTTT. Amino acids: CASSLITGPEAFF.